The 6 T cell receptor beta chains in this list originate from one sample, sequenced in a study of blood T cell repertoires in COVID-19. Sequencing used immunoSEQ multiplex PCR; TCRdb keeps in-frame clones, though not all of them. The repertoire holds around 250,000 clones, with around four fifths as singletons. The source material was peripheral blood. The receptors derive from an elderly man with acute or convalescent COVID-19.

The gene calls are TRBV4-2 and TRBJ1-4; D not resolved. Trimming took 1 base from V and 8 from J, leaving 20 bases between them. CDR1 LGHNA and CDR2 YNFKEQ come from the germline V gene. The CDR3 runs 17 residues. CDR3 DNA: TGTGCCAGCAGCCAAGCTGCTGGAGTCTCCATCGTGGAAAAACTGTTTTTT. It translates to CASSQAAGVSIVEKLFF.

The chain employs TRBV24-1 and TRBJ2-5, with 9 bases aligning to TRBD1. The CDR3 spans 17 residues. The V gene's germline CDR1 is KGHDR and CDR2 SFDVKD. V dropped 2 bases and J dropped 5; count of bases not matched to a gene: 11. The CDR3: CATSDSLGQGRSETQYF. The CDR3 nucleotides are TGTGCCACCAGTGATTCCCTGGGACAGGGTCGATCGGAGACCCAGTACTTC.

CDR3 nucleotide sequence: TGCGCCAGCAGCTTGTCGACAGGGGTGAACACTGAAGCTTTCTTT. Protein: CASSLSTGVNTEAFF. V usage is TRBV5-1 and J usage is TRBJ1-1; 8 bases line up with TRBD1. Germline V gene sequence: CDR1 SGHRS, CDR2 YFSETQ. The length of the CDR3 is 15 residues. V gave up 1 base and J gave up 0 bases; unmatched junction bases: 2.

J is TRBJ2-1 and V is TRBV14; D call uncertain. V was trimmed by 4 bases and J by 6 bases, leaving 13 bases between them. Germline CDR1 reads SGHDN; CDR2 reads FVKESK. CDR3 length equals 14 residues. CDR3 bases: TGTGCCAGCAGCCTCCTTTCTATATTCAATGAGCAGTTCTTC. Translation gives CASSLLSIFNEQFF.

The genes are TRBV3-1 (or the pseudogene TRBV3-2) and TRBJ2-5; the match to TRBD2 covers 9 bases. The CDR3 runs to 15 residues. Trimming took 7 bases from V and 2 from J; bases not matched to a gene: 8. Germline CDR1 is LGHDT and CDR2 is YNNKEL (reference sequence). The CDR3 region is CASKWLAGAQETQYF. The DNA for the CDR3 is TGTGCCAGCAAATGGTTAGCGGGGGCTCAAGAGACCCAGTACTTC.

V usage is TRBV19 and J usage is TRBJ2-3; possible D gene TRBD2, 6 bases. CDR1 and CDR2 (germline): LNHDA, SQIVND (reference sequence). The V end lost 3 bases, the J end lost 2 bases, and 12 bases lay between the germline ends. The CDR3 is 15 amino acids. The CDR3 DNA reads as TGTGCCAGTAGTATTAGGCGGGGAACCACAGATACGCAGTATTTT. Residues: CASSIRRGTTDTQYF.